The clone carrying this T cell receptor (beta chain) was recorded a few times. Antigen unknown. These data belong to a study of identical twins. TCRdb itself ran the 5' RACE reads through MiXCR, one entry per CDR3 protein. In the table there are 450,000 to 650,000 distinct CDR3 sequences, roughly 15% of which are singletons. Findings and limits, study-wide: Cross-sectional statistical analysis was relied on for the conclusions, without the same donors being followed. Partial confounding of zero-insertion analyses by invariant MAIT and iNKT cells was possible.

Separately, the same data were catalogued under a study of yellow fever vaccine responses in identical twins.

This TCR came from a woman under 30 in good health. Sequenced: CD4+ T cells sorted from blood.

CDR3 in DNA: TGTGCCAGCTCACCTGGGGTTTCCACTAATGAAAAACTGTTTTTT. Amino acid sequence: CASSPGVSTNEKLFF. The chain combines TRBV18 with TRBJ1-4; D unclear. CDR1 and CDR2 (germline): KGHSH, LQKENI. The CDR3 is 15 amino acids. V lost 3 bases, J lost 2 bases, and 10 bases lay in between.